This entry is about one TCR beta chain. This sample is drawn from a study of blood T cell repertoires in COVID-19. Study-wide context: Some COVID-19 samples were acute and others convalescent; all came from the United States, Italy and Spain. In each case, the material was cDNA or gDNA derived from T cells, B-cell-depleted T cells, or PBMCs.

This CDR3 contains 14 residues. The germline V gene encodes CDR1 MNHEY and CDR2 SVGAGI. The V gene end was trimmed by 4 bases and the J gene end by 3 bases; junction bases not matched to a gene: 4. Original handling: Nucleated cell counts were estimated from reference gene primer amplification. The data were produced by immunoSEQ multiplex PCR, yet TCRdb's version contains in-frame clones alone and is incomplete. V, J and clone size reflect that table, while D and trimming were determined from the DNA. The top ten hold around 30% of the sample, which has some 250,000 clones, approximately 80% seen once.

This clonotype was sampled from a man between 35 and 55 years old with acute or convalescent COVID-19. The chain combines TRBV6-5 with TRBJ1-2; the match to TRBD1 covers 8 bases. Source material: peripheral blood. The CDR3: CASSLTGADYGYTF. The CDR3 region has the DNA TGTGCCAGCAGTTTGACAGGGGCGGACTATGGCTACACCTTC.